Sequencing of this T cell receptor beta chain was carried out in a study of Ad26.COV2.S vaccination and SARS-CoV-2 variants. General study results and limits: There was reportedly substantial breadth in spike-specific CD8+ and CD4+ T cell responses after vaccination. People who got the vaccine had more spike-specific TCR breadth than people who got placebo.

Profiled with immunoSEQ multiplex PCR; TCRdb holds only in-frame clones, not every one. Counted here are about 680,000 clones, 89% occurring once; the ten biggest clones make up around 1.4%. Documented treatment: around 19 received Ad26.COV2.S at low or high dose, single or two shots; five or six received placebo; per-sample allocation not given. Repertoires come from day 63 after the first vaccine or placebo injection. The V gene's germline CDR1 is KGHDR and CDR2 SFDVKD. After removal of 1 base from V and 5 bases from J, the junction contained 8 bases not matched to a gene. The CDR3 is 17 residues long. This clone has a handful of counts. Its cognate antigen is unknown.

J is TRBJ2-2 and V is TRBV24-1; TRBD2 agrees at 8 bases. This sequence originates from a person between 18 and 60 years old who received the Ad26.COV2.S COVID-19 vaccine or a placebo. The specimen was peripheral blood, collected in a trial of Ad26.COV2.S vaccine versus placebo. The CDR3 coding sequence is TGTGCCACCAGTGATTTCGACGGGAGGGCTTGGACCGGGGAGCTGTTTTTT. Amino acids: CATSDFDGRAWTGELFF.